A single T cell receptor (beta chain) is shown here with its context. Its specificity is not known. This sample was taken from a study of shared clonotypes between healthy human individuals. Study-wide findings and caveats: Sequencing of the sorted subsets was shown by rarefaction to be incomplete despite large depth.

Clones were read by immunoSEQ multiplex PCR, and TCRdb kept only the in-frame ones, dropping some. The sample lists approximately 2.3 million clones, roughly 93% seen once, with about 0.41% in the top ten. Into CD45RA+ naive and CD45RA-negative memory subsets, the CD4+ cells were split. The germline V gene encodes CDR1 LNHDA and CDR2 SQIVND (reference sequence). V was shortened by 4 bases and J by 4 bases, with 13 bases between the two germline ends. This CDR3 spans 15 amino acids. The source of this sequence is a man between 18 and 35 years old in good health. Some clones in this sample may be carry-over from other donors' samples. The chain uses TRBV19 and TRBJ2-2; D unclear. Sequencing used naive CD4+ T cells from PBMCs. Subset given: CD45RA+ positively selected. This CDR3 reads CASSNAGRGTGELFF. The CDR3 DNA reads as TGTGCCAGTAGTAATGCCGGGCGTGGCACCGGGGAGCTGTTTTTT.